The sequence of this T cell receptor (beta chain) was determined in a study of T cell changes during pregnancy in multiple sclerosis. Here immunoSEQ multiplex PCR was the method, and the copy in TCRdb shows in-frame clones only, minus some. The top ten clones hold less than 3% of a sample with tens of thousands of clones, approximately 92% of them seen once. This clone occurred once. The CDR3 has 13 amino acids. Germline V gene data show CDR1 as MNHNS and CDR2 as SASEGT. V gave up 6 bases and J gave up 4 bases, with 12 bases separating them. The receptor comes from a female donor in good health, enrolled as a control in a pregnancy study. The genes are TRBV6-1 and TRBJ2-5; D possibly corresponds to TRBD2 (6 bases). The sequencing used peripheral blood, collected in the second trimester of pregnancy. The CDR3 protein is CASRGAGLETQYF. CDR3 in DNA: TGTGCCAGCAGAGGGGCGGGACTAGAGACCCAGTACTTC.